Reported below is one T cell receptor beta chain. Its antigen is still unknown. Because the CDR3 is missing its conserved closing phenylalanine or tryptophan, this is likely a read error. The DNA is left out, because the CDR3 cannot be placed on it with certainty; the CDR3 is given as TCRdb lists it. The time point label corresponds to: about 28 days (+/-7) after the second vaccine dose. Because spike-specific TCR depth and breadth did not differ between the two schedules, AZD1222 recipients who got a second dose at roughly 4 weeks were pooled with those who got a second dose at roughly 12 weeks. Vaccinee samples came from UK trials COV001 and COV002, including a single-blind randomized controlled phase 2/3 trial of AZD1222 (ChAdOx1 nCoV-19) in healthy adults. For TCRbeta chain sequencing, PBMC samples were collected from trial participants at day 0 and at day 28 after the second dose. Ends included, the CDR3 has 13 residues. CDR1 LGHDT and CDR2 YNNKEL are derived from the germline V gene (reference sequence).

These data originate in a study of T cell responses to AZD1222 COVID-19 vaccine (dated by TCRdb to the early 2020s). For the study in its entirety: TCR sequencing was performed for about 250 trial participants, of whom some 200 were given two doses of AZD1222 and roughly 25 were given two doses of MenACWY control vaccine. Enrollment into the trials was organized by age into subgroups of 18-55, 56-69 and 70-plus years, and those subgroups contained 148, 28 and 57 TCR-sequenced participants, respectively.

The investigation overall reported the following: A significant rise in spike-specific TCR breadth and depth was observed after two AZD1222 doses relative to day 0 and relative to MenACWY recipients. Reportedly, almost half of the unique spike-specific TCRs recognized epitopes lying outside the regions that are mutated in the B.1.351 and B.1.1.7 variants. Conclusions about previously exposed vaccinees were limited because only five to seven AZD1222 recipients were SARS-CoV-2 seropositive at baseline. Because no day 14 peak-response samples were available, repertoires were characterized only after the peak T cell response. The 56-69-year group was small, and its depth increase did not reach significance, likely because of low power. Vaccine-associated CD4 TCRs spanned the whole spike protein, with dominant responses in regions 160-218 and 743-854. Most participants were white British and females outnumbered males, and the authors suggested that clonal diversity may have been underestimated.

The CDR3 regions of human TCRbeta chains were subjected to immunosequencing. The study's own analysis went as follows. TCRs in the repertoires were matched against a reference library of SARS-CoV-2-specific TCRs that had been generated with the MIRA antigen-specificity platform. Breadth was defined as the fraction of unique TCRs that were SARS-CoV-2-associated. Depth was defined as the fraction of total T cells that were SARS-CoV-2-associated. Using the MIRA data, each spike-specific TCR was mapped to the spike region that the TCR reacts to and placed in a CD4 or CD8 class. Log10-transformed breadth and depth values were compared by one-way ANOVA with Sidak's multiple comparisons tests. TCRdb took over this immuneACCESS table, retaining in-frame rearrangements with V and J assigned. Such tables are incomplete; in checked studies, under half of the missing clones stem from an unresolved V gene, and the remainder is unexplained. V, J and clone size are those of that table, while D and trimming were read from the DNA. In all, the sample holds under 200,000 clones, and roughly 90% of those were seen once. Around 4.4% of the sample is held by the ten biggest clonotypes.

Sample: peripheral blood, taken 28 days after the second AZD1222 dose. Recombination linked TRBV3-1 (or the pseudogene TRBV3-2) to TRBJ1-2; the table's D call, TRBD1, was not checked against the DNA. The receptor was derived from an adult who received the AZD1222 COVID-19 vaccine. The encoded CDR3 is CASSTTTSGTPLL.